These T cell receptor beta chains were read from a single sample in a study of T cell repertoires in cytomegalovirus infection. Antigens of these TCRs are unknown. TCRdb re-called the reads through MiXCR, storing one row per CDR3 protein. The profile covers about 900,000 distinct CDR3 sequences, with around 32% appearing a single time and around 15% taken by the ten largest. This sample comprised cultured CD8+ T cells from PBMCs, obtained from culture after CMV antigen stimulation. These receptors all stem from a human donor in good health (CMV status not recorded). Some clones in this sample may be carry-over from other donors' samples. CDR3s include the opening cysteine and the closing phenylalanine or tryptophan. D genes are given only for firm matches. Rows may omit the clone size; those that give it use once, few, many or a size class.

clone_size d_call j_call v_call cdr3_nt cdr3_aa
. . TRBJ1-1 TRBV15 TGTGCCACCAGCAGAGATTTGGGGGATGTCGCTGAAGCTTTCTTT CATSRDLGDVAEAFF
. . TRBJ1-2 TRBV6-1 TGTGCCAGCAGTGAGGGACATGGGACCTTC CASSEGHGTF
few TRBD1 TRBJ1-2 TRBV7-9 TGTGCCAGCAGCCGACGACAGGGGGCGGACTATGGCTACACCTTC CASSRRQGADYGYTF
. TRBD1 TRBJ1-2 TRBV20-1 TGCAGTGCTAGAGATCAATGGACAGGTTCCGTCTATGGCTACACCTTC CSARDQWTGSVYGYTF
few . TRBJ2-5 TRBV27 TGTGCCAGCAGTTTTACAGGGTGGGAGACCCAGTACTTC CASSFTGWETQYF
. . TRBJ2-3 TRBV14 TGTGCCAGCAGCCGACGGGGGAGTTTCAGCACAGATACGCAGTATTTT CASSRRGSFSTDTQYF
. . TRBJ1-5 TRBV2 TGTGCCAGCAGAAAGAGCAATCAGCCCCAGCATTTT CASRKSNQPQHF
few TRBD1 TRBJ1-1 TRBV5-1 TGCGCCAGCAGCTTGGTGGGACAGGGCGTAATGAACACTGAAGCTTTCTTT CASSLVGQGVMNTEAFF
. . TRBJ2-3 TRBV19 TGTGCCAGTAACCCGACAGCACTGACCACAGATACGCAGTATTTT CASNPTALTTDTQYF
few . TRBJ2-7 TRBV27 TGTGCCAGCAGCCCCTCGCCAGGCTACTACGAGCAGTACTTC CASSPSPGYYEQYF
. . TRBJ1-2 TRBV10-3 TGTGCCATCAGCCCTACGATCCAGAGTAACTATGGCTACACCTTC CAISPTIQSNYGYTF
many TRBD1 TRBJ2-3 TRBV7-8 TGTGCCAGCAGCTTAGCCGTCAGGACAGGGTCAAACACAGATACGCAGTATTTT CASSLAVRTGSNTDTQYF
. . TRBJ2-1 TRBV7-9 TGTGCCAGCAGCTTAGACAGGGTTGAGCAGTTCTTC CASSLDRVEQFF
many TRBD2 TRBJ2-7 TRBV7-8 TGTGCCAGCAGCTTCCGCGGGGGGTCCTACGAGCAGTACTTC CASSFRGGSYEQYF
many TRBD2 TRBJ2-3 TRBV11-3 TGTGCCAGCAGCTTAGGGGCGGGGGGGCCAGATACGCAGTATTTT CASSLGAGGPDTQYF
. . TRBJ2-4 TRBV4-1 TGCGCCAGCAGCCAAGATCAACAGGGATTAGGCAAAAACATTCAGTACTTC CASSQDQQGLGKNIQYF
. TRBD1 TRBJ2-5 TRBV7-9 TGTGCCAGCAGCGGCAGGGGGACGGAGACCCAGTACTTC CASSGRGTETQYF
. . TRBJ1-6 TRBV12-3/TRBV12-4 TGTGCCAGCAGTAAGACGGCCTATAATTCACCCCTCCACTTT CASSKTAYNSPLHF
. . TRBJ2-5 TRBV7-9 TGTGCCAGCAGCCCCAAGGAAGGAAAGACCCAGTACTTC CASSPKEGKTQYF
. TRBD1 TRBJ2-1 TRBV11-3 TGTGCCAGCAGCGATTCGGGACAGGGGTTTTACAATGAGCAGTTCTTC CASSDSGQGFYNEQFF
. . TRBJ2-2 TRBV4-3 TGCGCCAGCAGCCAAGATGTAAGGAGGGGCGCATTGGACACCGGGGAGCTGTTTTTT CASSQDVRRGALDTGELFF
. . TRBJ1-6 TRBV5-5 TGTGCCAGCAATCCGGGGTCCTATAATTCACCCCTCCACTTT CASNPGSYNSPLHF
few . TRBJ2-3 TRBV6-2/TRBV6-3 TGTGCCAGCAGTTACTCGGGGGGGCTCGGCACAGATACGCAGTATTTT CASSYSGGLGTDTQYF
. . TRBJ1-2 TRBV7-8 TGTGCCAGCAGCTCCCGCGGGGGGCAGGACTATGGCTACACCTTC CASSSRGGQDYGYTF
. . TRBJ1-1 TRBV19 TGTGCCAGTAGTATAGATCGAGGAACGACTGACACTGAAGCTTTCTTT CASSIDRGTTDTEAFF
few . TRBJ2-1 TRBV2 TGTGCCAGCAGGCCGACACCGAGCTCCTACAATGAGCAGTTCTTC CASRPTPSSYNEQFF
. . TRBJ2-1 TRBV20-1 TGCAGTGCTATGACTAGCAATGAGCAGTTCTTC CSAMTSNEQFF
. . TRBJ2-7 TRBV6-1 TGTGCCAGCAGTGAACACCTTCGTCGGGTGCTTTCCTACGAGCAGTACTTC CASSEHLRRVLSYEQYF
. TRBD1 TRBJ2-5 TRBV28 TGTGCCAGCAGTTTCCCCCGGACAGGGATCGATCAAGAGACCCAGTACTTC CASSFPRTGIDQETQYF
. . TRBJ2-3 TRBV6-2/TRBV6-3 TGTGCCACCGCGGCAGATACGCAGTATTTT CATAADTQYF
. . TRBJ2-2 TRBV11-2 TGTGCCACCCTAGGACAGACCACCGGGGAGCTGTTTTTT CATLGQTTGELFF
few . TRBJ2-1 TRBV5-1 TGCGCCAGCAGCTTGAACAGGTGGGGAGGCAATGAGCAGTTCTTC CASSLNRWGGNEQFF